This entry lists 3 T cell receptor beta chains sequenced from one sample in a study of blood T cells in healthy people across ages. Primed by a sample-barcoded 5' primer and a J-beta primer mix, a second PCR proceeded for roughly 7 to 12 cycles. TCRdb called the 5' RACE reads again in MiXCR, with one record for every CDR3 protein. The sample includes about 1.8 million distinct CDR3 sequences, less than 50% seen only once; the top ten take less than 2.5%. The sample consisted of blood. The receptors shown here come from a woman in her forties in good health.

V is TRBV5-1 and J is TRBJ2-4; 9 bases agree with TRBD2. The V gene end was trimmed by 5 bases and the J gene end by 1 base; junction bases not matched to a gene: 4. Germline values: CDR1 SGHRS, CDR2 YFSETQ. The CDR3 length is 15 residues. In DNA form, the CDR3 reads TGCGCCAGCAGTTTTAGCGGGGGTGCCAAAAACATTCAGTACTTC. It is translated as CASSFSGGAKNIQYF.

This clonotype was seen a few times. V is TRBV9 and J is TRBJ2-3; 12 nucleotides agree with TRBD1. Germline-derived CDR1 and CDR2 are SGDLS and YYNGEE. This CDR3 region has 17 residues. V was clipped by 2 bases and J by 2 bases; unmatched bases: 6. The CDR3 DNA follows: TGTGCCAGCAGCGTGCTGGGACAGGGGGCTTTCACAGATACGCAGTATTTT. Translating gives CASSVLGQGAFTDTQYF.

The chain is built from TRBV6-5 and TRBJ2-5; D may match TRBD1 or TRBD2 (6 bases each). The germline V and J ends were trimmed by 6 bases and 5 bases, with 22 bases remaining between them. The germline V gene encodes CDR1 MNHEY and CDR2 SVGAGI. The CDR3 is made up of 16 amino acids. The CDR3 region has the DNA TGTGCCAGCAGGATGCTCGGGGGCCTCAATAAGGAGACCCAGTACTTC. This codes for CASRMLGGLNKETQYF.